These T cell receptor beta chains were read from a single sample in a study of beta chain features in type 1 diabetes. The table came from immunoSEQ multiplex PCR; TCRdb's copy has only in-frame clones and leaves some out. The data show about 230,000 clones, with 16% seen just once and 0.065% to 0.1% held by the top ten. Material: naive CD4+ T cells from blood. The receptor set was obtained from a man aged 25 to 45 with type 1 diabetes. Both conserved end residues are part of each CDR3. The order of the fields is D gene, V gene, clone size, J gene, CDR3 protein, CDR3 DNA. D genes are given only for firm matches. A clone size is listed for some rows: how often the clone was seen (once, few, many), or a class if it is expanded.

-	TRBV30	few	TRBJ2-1	CAWCALGDPYNEQFF	TGTGCCTGGTGTGCCCTAGGGGACCCTTACAATGAGCAGTTCTTC
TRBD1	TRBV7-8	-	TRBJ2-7	CASSTGTGTEQYF	TGTGCCAGCAGCACCGGGACAGGGACCGAGCAGTACTTC
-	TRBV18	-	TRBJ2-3	CASSLILADTQYF	TGTGCCAGCTCACTAATCTTAGCGGATACGCAGTATTTT
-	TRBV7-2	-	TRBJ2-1	CASSSVAGYEQFF	TGTGCCAGCAGCTCCGTCGCAGGTTATGAGCAGTTCTTC
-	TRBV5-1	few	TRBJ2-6	CASRLDSSGANVLTF	TGCGCCAGCAGACTAGACAGCTCTGGGGCCAACGTCCTGACTTTC
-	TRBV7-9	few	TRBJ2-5	CASSLIRLQETQYF	TGTGCCAGCAGCTTAATACGGCTTCAAGAGACCCAGTACTTC
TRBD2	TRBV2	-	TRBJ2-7	CASSLFGLADAEQYF	TGTGCCAGCAGCCTCTTCGGACTAGCGGATGCCGAGCAGTACTTC
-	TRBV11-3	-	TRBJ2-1	CASSFRGTDDNEQFF	TGTGCCAGCAGCTTCCGTGGGACTGACGACAATGAGCAGTTCTTC
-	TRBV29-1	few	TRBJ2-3	CSVDKRAGADTQYF	TGCAGCGTTGATAAGCGGGCTGGGGCAGATACGCAGTATTTT
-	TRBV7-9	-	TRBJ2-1	CASSLLSHNEQFF	TGTGCCAGCAGCTTATTGTCGCACAATGAGCAGTTCTTC
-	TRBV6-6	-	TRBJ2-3	CASRFGARGDTQYF	TGTGCCAGCAGGTTCGGGGCTCGGGGAGATACGCAGTATTTT
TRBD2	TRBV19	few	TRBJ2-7	CATETGTSTGEQYF	TGTGCCACCGAAACCGGGACTAGCACTGGCGAGCAGTACTTC
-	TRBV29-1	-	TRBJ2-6	CSVAPIVSGSGANVLTF	TGCAGCGTTGCCCCAATCGTGTCAGGGAGCGGGGCCAACGTCCTGACTTTC
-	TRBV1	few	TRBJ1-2	CTSSPLRGHSDGDGYTF	TGCACCAGCAGCCCTCTCAGGGGGCATTCGGACGGAGATGGCTACACCTTC
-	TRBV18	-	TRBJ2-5	CASSPPESETQYF	TGTGCCAGCTCACCACCAGAGTCGGAGACCCAGTACTTC
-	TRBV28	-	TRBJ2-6	CASSQDFGSGANVLTF	TGTGCCAGCAGTCAGGACTTTGGCTCTGGGGCCAACGTCCTGACTTTC
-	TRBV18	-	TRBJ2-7	CASSPPGQGSYEQYF	TGTGCCAGCTCACCACCCGGGCAGGGCTCCTACGAGCAGTACTTC
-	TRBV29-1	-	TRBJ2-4	CSVERTAKNIQYF	TGCAGCGTTGAGAGGACAGCTAAAAACATTCAGTACTTC
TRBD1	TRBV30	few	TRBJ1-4	CAWSPGGKLFF	TGTGCCTGGAGTCCAGGGGGAAAACTGTTTTTT
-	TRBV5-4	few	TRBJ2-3	CASSPGQPTDTQYF	TGTGCCAGCAGCCCTGGACAGCCGACAGATACGCAGTATTTT
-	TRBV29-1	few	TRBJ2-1	CSVDVVRSYNEQFF	TGCAGCGTTGATGTAGTGAGATCATACAATGAGCAGTTCTTC
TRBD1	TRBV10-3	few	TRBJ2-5	CAISERTGKETQYF	TGTGCCATCAGTGAAAGGACAGGGAAAGAGACCCAGTACTTC
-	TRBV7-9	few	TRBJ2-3	CASSLVSTDTQYF	TGTGCCAGCAGCCTCGTGAGCACAGATACGCAGTATTTT
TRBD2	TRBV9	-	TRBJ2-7	CASSVAGGGSYEQYF	TGTGCCAGCAGCGTAGCCGGAGGCGGGAGCTACGAGCAGTACTTC
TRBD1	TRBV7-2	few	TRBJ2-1	CASIPDRARDEQFF	TGTGCCAGCATCCCGGACAGGGCTAGAGACGAGCAGTTCTTC
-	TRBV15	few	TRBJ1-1	CATSPRTAEAFF	TGTGCCACCAGCCCAAGGACAGCAGAAGCTTTCTTT
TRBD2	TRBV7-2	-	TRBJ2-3	CASSGRGSGPYTDTQYF	TGTGCCAGCAGCGGGCGAGGTAGCGGGCCTTACACAGATACGCAGTATTTT
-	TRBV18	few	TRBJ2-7	CASSPREFSSYEQYF	TGTGCCAGCTCACCTAGGGAGTTCTCCTCCTACGAGCAGTACTTC
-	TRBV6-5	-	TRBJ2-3	CASKTDTDTQYF	TGTGCCAGCAAGACAGACACAGATACGCAGTATTTT
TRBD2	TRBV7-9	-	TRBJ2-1	CASSPRRGLAGDEQFF	TGTGCCAGCAGCCCGCGAAGGGGACTAGCGGGAGATGAGCAGTTCTTC
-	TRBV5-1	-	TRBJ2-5	CASSSPRGTRETQYF	TGCGCCAGCAGCTCTCCTCGAGGGACAAGGGAGACCCAGTACTTC
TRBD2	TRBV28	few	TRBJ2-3	CASSLPSAGERTDTQYF	TGTGCCAGCAGTTTACCCTCAGCGGGAGAGAGGACAGATACGCAGTATTTT
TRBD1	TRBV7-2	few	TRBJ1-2	CASSLGTGEGYGYTF	TGTGCCAGCAGCCTGGGGACAGGGGAAGGCTATGGCTACACCTTC
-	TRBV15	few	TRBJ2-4	CATSTLGQTLKNIQYF	TGTGCCACCAGCACCCTAGGACAGACTTTAAAAAACATTCAGTACTTC
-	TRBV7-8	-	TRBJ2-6	CASSYSSPSGANVLTF	TGTGCCAGCAGCTACTCGTCCCCCTCTGGGGCCAACGTCCTGACTTTC
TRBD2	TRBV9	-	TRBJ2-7	CASSVAFGAAGYEQYF	TGTGCCAGCAGCGTAGCTTTTGGGGCAGCGGGATACGAGCAGTACTTC
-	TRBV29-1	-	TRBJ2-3	CSVELGGSDTQYF	TGCAGCGTTGAACTAGGGGGGTCAGATACGCAGTATTTT
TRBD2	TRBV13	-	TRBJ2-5	CASSLGLAVQETQYF	TGTGCCAGCAGCTTAGGGCTAGCGGTTCAAGAGACCCAGTACTTC
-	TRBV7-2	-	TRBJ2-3	CASSFLRTDTQYF	TGTGCCAGCAGCTTCTTGCGCACAGATACGCAGTATTTT
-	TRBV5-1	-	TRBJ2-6	CASSLRGTNSGANVLTF	TGCGCCAGCAGCTTGAGGGGAACCAACTCTGGGGCCAACGTCCTGACTTTC
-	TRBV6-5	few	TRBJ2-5	CASSQGPETQYF	TGTGCCAGCAGTCAGGGGCCAGAGACCCAGTACTTC
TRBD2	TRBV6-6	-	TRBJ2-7	CASSLLAGFSYEQYF	TGTGCCAGCAGTTTGCTAGCGGGATTCTCCTACGAGCAGTACTTC